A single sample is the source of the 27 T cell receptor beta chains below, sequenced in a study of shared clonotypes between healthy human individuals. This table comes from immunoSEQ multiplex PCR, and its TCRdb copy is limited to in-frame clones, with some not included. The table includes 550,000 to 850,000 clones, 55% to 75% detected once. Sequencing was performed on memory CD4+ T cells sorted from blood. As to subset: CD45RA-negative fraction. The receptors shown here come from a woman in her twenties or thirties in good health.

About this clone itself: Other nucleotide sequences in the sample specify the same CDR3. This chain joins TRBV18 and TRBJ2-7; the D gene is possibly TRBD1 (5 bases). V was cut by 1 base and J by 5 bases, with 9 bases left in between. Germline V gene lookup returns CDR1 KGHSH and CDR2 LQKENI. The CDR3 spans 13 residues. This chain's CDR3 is CASSPRGLDEQYF. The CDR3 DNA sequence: TGTGCCAGCTCACCACGGGGCTTAGACGAGCAGTACTTC.

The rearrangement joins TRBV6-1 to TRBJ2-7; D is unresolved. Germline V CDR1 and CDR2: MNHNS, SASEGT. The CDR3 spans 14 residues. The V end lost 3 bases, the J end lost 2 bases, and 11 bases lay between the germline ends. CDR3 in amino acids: CASSEVGRTYEQYF. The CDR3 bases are TGTGCCAGCAGTGAGGTTGGCAGAACCTACGAGCAGTACTTC.

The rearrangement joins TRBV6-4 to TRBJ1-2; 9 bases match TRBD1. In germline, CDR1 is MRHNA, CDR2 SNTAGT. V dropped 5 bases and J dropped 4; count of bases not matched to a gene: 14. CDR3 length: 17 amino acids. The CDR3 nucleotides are TGTGCCAGCAGTCCTCACACGGGACAGGGCAGGATCTATGGCTACACCTTC. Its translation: CASSPHTGQGRIYGYTF.

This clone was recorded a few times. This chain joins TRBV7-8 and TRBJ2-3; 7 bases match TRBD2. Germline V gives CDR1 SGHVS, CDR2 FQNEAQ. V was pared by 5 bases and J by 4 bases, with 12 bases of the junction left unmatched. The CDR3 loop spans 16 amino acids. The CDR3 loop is CASSPTSLRRSDTQYF. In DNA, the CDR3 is TGTGCCAGCAGCCCGACTAGCCTGAGGCGATCAGATACGCAGTATTTT.

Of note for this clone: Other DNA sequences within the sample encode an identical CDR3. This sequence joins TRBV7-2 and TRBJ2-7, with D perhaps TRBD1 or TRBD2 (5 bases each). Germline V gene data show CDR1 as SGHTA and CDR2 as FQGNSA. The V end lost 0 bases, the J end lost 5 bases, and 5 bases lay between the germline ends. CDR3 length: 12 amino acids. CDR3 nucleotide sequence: TGTGCCAGCAGCTTAGCGGGACACGAGCAGTACTTC. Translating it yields CASSLAGHEQYF.

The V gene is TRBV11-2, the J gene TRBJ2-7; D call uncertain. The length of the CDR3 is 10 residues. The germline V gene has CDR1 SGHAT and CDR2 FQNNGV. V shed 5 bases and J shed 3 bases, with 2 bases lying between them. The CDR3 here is CASSIYEQYF. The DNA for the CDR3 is TGTGCCAGCAGCATCTACGAGCAGTACTTC.

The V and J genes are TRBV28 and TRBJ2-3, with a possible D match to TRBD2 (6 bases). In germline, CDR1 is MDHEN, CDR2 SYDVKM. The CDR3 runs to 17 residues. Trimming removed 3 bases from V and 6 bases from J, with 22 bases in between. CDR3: CASSFGGGWLEWDTQYF. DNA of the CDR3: TGTGCCAGCAGTTTCGGGGGTGGGTGGCTAGAATGGGATACGCAGTATTTT.

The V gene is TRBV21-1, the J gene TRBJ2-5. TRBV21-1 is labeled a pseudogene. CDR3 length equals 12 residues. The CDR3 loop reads CASSKAGETQYF. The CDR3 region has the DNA TGTGCCAGCAGCAAAGCTGGAGAGACCCAGTACTTC.

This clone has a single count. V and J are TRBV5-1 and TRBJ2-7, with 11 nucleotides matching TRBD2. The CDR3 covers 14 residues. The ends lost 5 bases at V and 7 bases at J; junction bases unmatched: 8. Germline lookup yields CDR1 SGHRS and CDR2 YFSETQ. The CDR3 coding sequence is TGCGCCAGCAGGCCCGGGACTAGCGGCCTTGAGCAGTACTTC. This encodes CASRPGTSGLEQYF.

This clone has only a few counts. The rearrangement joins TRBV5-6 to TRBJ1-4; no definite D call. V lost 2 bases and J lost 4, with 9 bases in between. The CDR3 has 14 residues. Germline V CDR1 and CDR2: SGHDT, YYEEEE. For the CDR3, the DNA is TGTGCCAGCAGCTTCAGAGGGAATAATGAAAAACTGTTTTTT. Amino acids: CASSFRGNNEKLFF.

CDR3 DNA: TGTGCCAGCAGCGTAAGAGCGGGAGCCCATGAGCAGTTCTTC. This gives the protein CASSVRAGAHEQFF. This chain uses TRBV9 with TRBJ2-1, with 8 bases that match TRBD2. After removal of 1 base from V and 8 bases from J, the junction contained 5 bases not matched to a gene. The CDR3 spans 14 residues. Germline V lookup: CDR1 SGDLS, CDR2 YYNGEE. Based on the CDR3 plus reference TRBV9 and TRBJ2-1, the full variable domain is DSGVTQTPKHLITATGQRVTLRCSPRSGDLSVYWYQQSLDQGLQFLIQYYNGEERAKGNILERFSAQQFPDLHSELNLSSLELGDSALYFCASSVRAGAHEQFFGPGTRLTVL.

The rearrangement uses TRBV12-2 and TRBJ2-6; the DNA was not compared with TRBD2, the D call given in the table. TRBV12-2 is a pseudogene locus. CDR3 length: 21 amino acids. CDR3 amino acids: CASRPSGTSGRNRSGANVLTF. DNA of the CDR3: TGTGCAAGTCGCCCCTCGGGGACTAGCGGGAGGAATCGCTCTGGGGCCAACGTCCTGACTTTC.

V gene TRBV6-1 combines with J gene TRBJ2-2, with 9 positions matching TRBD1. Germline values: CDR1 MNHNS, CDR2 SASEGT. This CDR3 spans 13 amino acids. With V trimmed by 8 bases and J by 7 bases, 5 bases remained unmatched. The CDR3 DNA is TGTGCCAGCCGGGACAGGGAAGACGGGGAGCTGTTTTTT. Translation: CASRDREDGELFF.

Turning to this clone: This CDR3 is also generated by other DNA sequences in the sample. CDR3 in amino acids: CASSLSFQGDTGELFF. The CDR3 bases are TGCGCCAGCAGCTTGTCTTTCCAGGGAGATACCGGGGAGCTGTTTTTT. The rearrangement joins TRBV5-1 to TRBJ2-2; D may correspond to TRBD1 or TRBD2 (5 bases each). Germline V CDR1 and CDR2: SGHRS, YFSETQ. Deletions cut 1 base from V and 5 bases from J, with 15 bases between. This CDR3 spans 16 amino acids.

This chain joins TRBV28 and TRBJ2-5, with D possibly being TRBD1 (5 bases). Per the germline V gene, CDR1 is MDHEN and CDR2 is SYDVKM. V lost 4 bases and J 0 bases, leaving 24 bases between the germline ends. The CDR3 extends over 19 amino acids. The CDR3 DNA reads TGTGCCAGCAGTTCCATAGTCCAATTCTCGACAGACTACCAAGAGACCCAGTACTTC. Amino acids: CASSSIVQFSTDYQETQYF. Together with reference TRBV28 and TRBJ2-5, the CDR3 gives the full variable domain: DVKVTQSSRYLVKRTGEKVFLECVQDMDHENMFWYRQDPGLGLRLIYFSYDVKMKEKGDIPEGYSVSREKKERFSLILESASTNQTSMYLCASSSIVQFSTDYQETQYFGPGTRLLVL.

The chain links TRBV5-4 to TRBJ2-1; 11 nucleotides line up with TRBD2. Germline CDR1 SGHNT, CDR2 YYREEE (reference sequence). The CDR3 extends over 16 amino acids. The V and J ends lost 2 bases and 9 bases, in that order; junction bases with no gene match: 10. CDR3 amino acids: CASSLVGLAESVEQFF. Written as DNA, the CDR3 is TGTGCCAGCAGCTTAGTGGGACTAGCGGAGTCGGTTGAGCAGTTCTTC.

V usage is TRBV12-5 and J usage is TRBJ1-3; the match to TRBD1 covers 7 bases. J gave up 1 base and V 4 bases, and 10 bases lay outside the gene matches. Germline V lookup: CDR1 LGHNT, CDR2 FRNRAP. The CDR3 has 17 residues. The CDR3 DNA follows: TGTGCTAGTGGTTCCCTCACCGGGACAGTATCTGGAAACACCATATATTTT. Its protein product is CASGSLTGTVSGNTIYF.

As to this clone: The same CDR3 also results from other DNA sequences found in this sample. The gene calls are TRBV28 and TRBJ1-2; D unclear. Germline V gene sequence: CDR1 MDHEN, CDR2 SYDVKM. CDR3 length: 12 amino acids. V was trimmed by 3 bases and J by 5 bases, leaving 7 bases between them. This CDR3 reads CASSFGSYGYTF. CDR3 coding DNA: TGTGCCAGCAGTTTCGGATCATATGGCTACACCTTC.

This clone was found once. CDR3 sequence: CASRESGDGLVGTQYF. The DNA for the CDR3 is TGTGCCAGTAGGGAATCGGGAGATGGTTTGGTTGGTACGCAGTATTTT. The chain employs TRBV2 and TRBJ2-3; D might be TRBD2 (6 bases). The ends were cut back, 9 bases at V and 8 bases at J, with 27 bases in the middle. Germline lookup yields CDR1 SNHLY and CDR2 FYNNEI. The CDR3 consists of 16 residues.

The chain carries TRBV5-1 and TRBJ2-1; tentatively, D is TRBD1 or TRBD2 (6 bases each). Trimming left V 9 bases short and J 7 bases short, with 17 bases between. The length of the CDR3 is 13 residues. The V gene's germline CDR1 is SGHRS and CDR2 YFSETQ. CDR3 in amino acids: CATPTGACNEQFF. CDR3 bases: TGCGCCACCCCCACGGGGGCATGTAATGAGCAGTTCTTC.

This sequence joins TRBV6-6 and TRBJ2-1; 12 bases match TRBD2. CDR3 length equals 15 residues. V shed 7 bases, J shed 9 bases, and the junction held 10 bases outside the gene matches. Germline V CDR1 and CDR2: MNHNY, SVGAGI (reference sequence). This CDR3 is CASTRTSGISGEQFF. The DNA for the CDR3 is TGTGCCAGCACCCGGACTAGCGGGATATCTGGTGAGCAGTTCTTC.

In DNA form, the CDR3 reads TGTGCCAGCTCACTACTTGGGGATGGGGCCTACGAGCAGTACTTC. This gives the protein CASSLLGDGAYEQYF. The chain couples TRBV18 to TRBJ2-7; D not resolved. Germline CDR1 is KGHSH and CDR2 is LQKENI. This CDR3 region has 15 residues. Trimming stripped 4 bases from V and 2 bases from J, with 15 bases between. Variable domain in full (rest from reference TRBV18 and TRBJ2-7): NAGVMQNPRHLVRRRGQEARLRCSPMKGHSHVYWYRQLPEEGLKFMVYLQKENIIDESGMPKERFSAEFPKEGPSILRIQQVVRGDSAAYFCASSLLGDGAYEQYFGPGTRLTVT.

The chain's CDR3 is CSVSPQGAYTDTQYF. In DNA form, the CDR3 reads TGCAGCGTAAGCCCACAGGGGGCCTACACAGATACGCAGTATTTT. The V call is TRBV29-1, the J call TRBJ2-3, with 9 bases fitting TRBD1. Per the germline V gene, CDR1 is SQVTM and CDR2 is ANQGSEA. V trimming: 6 bases; J trimming: 2 bases; junction bases outside the gene matches: 9. There are 15 residues in the CDR3.

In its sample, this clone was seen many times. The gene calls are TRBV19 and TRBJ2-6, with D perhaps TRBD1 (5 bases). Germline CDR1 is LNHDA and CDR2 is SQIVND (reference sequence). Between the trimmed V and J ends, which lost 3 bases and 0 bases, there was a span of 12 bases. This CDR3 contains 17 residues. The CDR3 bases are TGTGCCAGTAGTATGGTAGGGGTTCTCTCTGGGGCCAACGTCCTGACTTTC. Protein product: CASSMVGVLSGANVLTF.

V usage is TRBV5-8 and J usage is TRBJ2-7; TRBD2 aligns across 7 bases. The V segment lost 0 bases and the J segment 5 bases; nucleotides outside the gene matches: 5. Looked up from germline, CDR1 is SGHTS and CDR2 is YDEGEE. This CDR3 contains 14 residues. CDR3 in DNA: TGTGCCAGCAGCTTGGAGCGGGGCGGGAACGAGCAGTACTTC. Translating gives CASSLERGGNEQYF.

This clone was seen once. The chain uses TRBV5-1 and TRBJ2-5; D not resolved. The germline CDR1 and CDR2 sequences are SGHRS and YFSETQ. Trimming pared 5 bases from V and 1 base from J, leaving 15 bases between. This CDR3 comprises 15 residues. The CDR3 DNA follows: TGCGCCAGCAGTATCCGTGGGCAGTTCCAAGAGACCCAGTACTTC. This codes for CASSIRGQFQETQYF.

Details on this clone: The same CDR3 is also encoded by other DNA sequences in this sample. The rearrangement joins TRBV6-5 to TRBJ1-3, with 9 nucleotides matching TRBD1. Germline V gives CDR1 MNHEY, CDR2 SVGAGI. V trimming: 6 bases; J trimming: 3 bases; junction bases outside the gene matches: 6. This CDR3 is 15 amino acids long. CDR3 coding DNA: TGTGCCAGCAGACCCGGGACAGGGAGTGGAAACACCATATATTTT. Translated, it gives CASRPGTGSGNTIYF.